This TCR beta chain came from a study of blood T cell repertoires in COVID-19. The authors' processing: Estimation of nucleated cell counts relied on the amplification of reference gene primers. Data came from immunoSEQ multiplex PCR; TCRdb stores just in-frame clones and leaves some out. V, J and clone size are those of that table, while D and trimming were read from the DNA. The repertoire includes tens of thousands of clones, approximately 85% of them detected once, and roughly 14% sits in the top ten. V lost 2 bases to trimming and J lost 4 bases; unmatched junction nucleotides: 8. The CDR3 covers 17 residues. The V gene's germline CDR1 is LGHDT and CDR2 YNNKEL (reference sequence).

The sample taken for sequencing was peripheral blood. This TCR came from a human donor in a cohort sampled during active COVID-19. This chain links TRBV3-1 (or the pseudogene TRBV3-2) with TRBJ2-3, with TRBD2 identical over 11 bases. The CDR3 DNA follows: TGTGCCAGCAGCCAAAAAAATCTAGCGGGGGGCGCAGATACGCAGTATTTT. Amino acids: CASSQKNLAGGADTQYF.